The 22 T cell receptor beta chains given below trace back to one sample, sequenced in a study of cytomegalovirus exposure and HLA in healthy donors. Researchers ran the PCR with 60 Vbeta and 13 Jbeta primers. Produced via immunoSEQ multiplex PCR; TCRdb's table is partial and in-frame only. The sample carries 120,000 to 150,000 clones, around 65% recorded once. Sequenced sample: PBMCs. All receptors come from a woman aged 60-70 years in good health and CMV-seronegative.

The rearrangement joins TRBV7-9 to TRBJ2-5, with 11 nucleotides matching TRBD1. V was clipped by 5 bases and J by 4 bases; unmatched bases: 3. The CDR3 has 14 amino acids. CDR1 is SEHNR and CDR2 is FQNEAQ in the germline V gene (reference sequence). CDR3 region: CASSPDRGLETQYF. Here the CDR3 DNA reads TGTGCCAGCAGCCCGGACAGGGGGCTAGAGACCCAGTACTTC.

This clone has only one observation. The chain joins TRBV9 to TRBJ2-1; 12 nucleotides agree with TRBD2. Germline CDR1 SGDLS, CDR2 YYNGEE. After removal of 4 bases from V and 9 bases from J, the junction contained 8 bases not matched to a gene. The CDR3 contains 15 residues. Here the CDR3 reads CASSQLAGGSGEQFF. The CDR3 region has the DNA TGTGCCAGCAGCCAACTAGCGGGAGGATCGGGTGAGCAGTTCTTC.

The CDR3 region is CASSPKQGYEQYF. The CDR3 DNA follows: TGTGCCAGCTCACCGAAACAGGGCTACGAGCAGTACTTC. The gene calls are TRBV18 and TRBJ2-7; D perhaps matches TRBD1 (6 bases). CDR3 size: 13 residues. Germline-derived CDR1 and CDR2 are KGHSH and LQKENI. The V and J ends lost 3 bases and 3 bases respectively, with 9 bases between them.

The chain carries TRBV27 and TRBJ1-5; 8 bases fit TRBD1. V lost 3 bases to trimming and J lost 6 bases; unmatched junction nucleotides: 7. The CDR3 covers 15 residues. The V gene's germline CDR1 is MNHEY and CDR2 SMNVEV (reference sequence). CDR3 nucleotides: TGTGCCAGCAGTTTTAGGGCAGGGGGCGGTCAGCCCCAGCATTTT. Protein sequence: CASSFRAGGGQPQHF.

The sample holds a few counts of this clone. The chain links TRBV7-9 to TRBJ2-5; tentative D call: TRBD1 (6 bases). V was cut by 5 bases and J by 1 base, with 14 bases left in between. In germline, CDR1 is SEHNR, CDR2 FQNEAQ (reference sequence). The CDR3 is 15 amino acids. CDR3 in amino acids: CASSPLRTAQETQYF. CDR3 bases: TGTGCCAGCAGCCCCCTCCGGACAGCCCAAGAGACCCAGTACTTC.

This rearrangement joins TRBV10-2 to TRBJ2-3; 7 bases agree with TRBD1. CDR1 and CDR2 from the germline V gene are WSHSY and SAAADI. The V gene end was trimmed by 4 bases and the J gene end by 0 bases; junction bases not matched to a gene: 4. The CDR3 has 15 amino acids. CDR3 coding DNA: TGCGCCAGCAGTGCGGGACAGAGTAGCACAGATACGCAGTATTTT. This translates into CASSAGQSSTDTQYF.

This chain links TRBV6-5 with TRBJ1-1; 7 bases match TRBD1. Germline values: CDR1 MNHEY, CDR2 SVGAGI. After removal of 5 bases from V and 4 bases from J, the junction contained 4 bases not matched to a gene. The CDR3 length is 13 residues. CDR3 coding DNA: TGTGCCAGCAGTGCAGGGGGAGGCACTGAAGCTTTCTTT. It specifies CASSAGGGTEAFF.

The J gene is TRBJ1-2, the V gene TRBV29-1; the D gene is possibly TRBD1 (5 bases). The CDR3 loop spans 11 amino acids. Germline V lookup: CDR1 SQVTM, CDR2 ANQGSEA. V gave up 7 bases and J gave up 7 bases, with 13 bases separating them. CDR3 loop: CSAGGEAGYTF. For the CDR3, the DNA is TGCAGCGCCGGGGGAGAAGCTGGCTACACCTTC.

The chain joins TRBV7-6 to TRBJ2-7; TRBD2 matches 7 bases. CDR3 length: 15 amino acids. Germline-derived CDR1 and CDR2 are SGHVS and FNYEAQ. J lost 1 base, V lost 5 bases, and 8 bases had no gene match. CDR3 DNA sequence: TGTGCCAGCAGCGGGGGGGGTAGTTTTTCCTACGAGCAGTACTTC. Translation: CASSGGGSFSYEQYF.

The gene calls are TRBV5-6 and TRBJ1-3; D not resolved. CDR3 length equals 15 residues. Germline-derived CDR1 and CDR2 are SGHDT and YYEEEE. Deletions cut 5 bases from V and 0 bases from J, with 12 bases between. CDR3 loop: CASSSFLVSGNTIYF. The CDR3 DNA follows: TGTGCCAGCAGTAGCTTCTTGGTCTCTGGAAACACCATATATTTT. Full variable domain (remainder filled in from reference TRBV5-6 and TRBJ1-3): DAGVTQSPTHLIKTRGQQVTLRCSPKSGHDTVSWYQQALGQGPQFIFQYYEEEERQRGNFPDRFSGHQFPNYSSELNVNALLLGDSALYLCASSSFLVSGNTIYFGEGSWLTVV.

This clone appeared a few times. This chain joins TRBV5-4 and TRBJ2-1; 14 bases map to TRBD2. V lost 3 bases and J lost 6; bases outside the gene matches: 5. Germline loops: CDR1 SGHNT, CDR2 YYREEE (reference sequence). CDR3 size: 16 residues. CDR3 residues: CASSWRLAGGGNEQFF. In DNA, the CDR3 is TGTGCCAGCAGCTGGAGACTAGCGGGAGGGGGCAATGAGCAGTTCTTC.

The rearrangement joins TRBV5-1 to TRBJ2-7; the D is unclear. V was pared by 3 bases and J by 3 bases, with 7 bases between. The CDR3 is 12 amino acids. CDR1 and CDR2 from the germline V gene are SGHRS and YFSETQ. For the CDR3, the DNA is TGCGCCAGCAGCTACCAACTCTACGAGCAGTACTTC. Encoded protein: CASSYQLYEQYF. The full variable domain, rest sourced from reference TRBV5-1 and TRBJ2-7, is KAGVTQTPRYLIKTRGQQVTLSCSPISGHRSVSWYQQTPGQGLQFLFEYFSETQRNKGNFPGRFSGRQFSNSRSEMNVSTLELGDSALYLCASSYQLYEQYFGPGTRLTVT.

The V call is TRBV7-8, the J call TRBJ2-2, with 7 bases fitting TRBD1. This CDR3 is 14 amino acids long. The J segment lost 3 bases and the V segment lost 4 bases, leaving 2 bases of the junction unmatched. Per the germline V gene, CDR1 is SGHVS and CDR2 is FQNEAQ. The CDR3 sequence is CASSSGQHTGELFF. For the CDR3, the DNA is TGTGCCAGCAGCTCGGGACAGCACACCGGGGAGCTGTTTTTT. Variable domain in full (rest from reference TRBV7-8 and TRBJ2-2): GAGVSQSPRYKVAKRGQDVALRCDPISGHVSLFWYQQALGQGPEFLTYFQNEAQLDKSGLPSDRFFAERPEGSVSTLKIQRTQQEDSAVYLCASSSGQHTGELFFGEGSRLTVL.

This chain uses TRBV11-3 with TRBJ2-2; a possible D gene is TRBD2 (5 bases). Per germline, CDR1 SGHNT and CDR2 YENEEA. Trimming pared 1 base from V and 5 bases from J, leaving 5 bases between. The CDR3 extends over 13 amino acids. As DNA, the CDR3 is TGTGCCAGCAGCTTAGGCGGGACCGGGGAGCTGTTTTTT. Translated, it gives CASSLGGTGELFF. Variable domain in full (rest from reference TRBV11-3 and TRBJ2-2): EAGVVQSPRYKIIEKKQPVAFWCNPISGHNTLYWYLQNLGQGPELLIRYENEEAVDDSQLPKDRFSAERLKGVDSTLKIQPAELGDSAVYLCASSLGGTGELFFGEGSRLTVL.

In its sample, this clone was seen a few times. The genes are TRBV5-4 and TRBJ1-1; D gene uncertain. The V gene's germline CDR1 is SGHNT and CDR2 YYREEE (reference sequence). The CDR3 contains 14 residues. The V end was cut by 4 bases, the J end by 6 bases, with 16 bases between. The CDR3 is CASSLWGGNPEAFF. CDR3 DNA sequence: TGTGCCAGCAGCCTCTGGGGAGGGAATCCTGAAGCTTTCTTT. Supplemented by reference TRBV5-4 and TRBJ1-1, the full variable domain reads ETGVTQSPTHLIKTRGQQVTLRCSSQSGHNTVSWYQQALGQGPQFIFQYYREEENGRGNFPPRFSGLQFPNYSSELNVNALELDDSALYLCASSLWGGNPEAFFGQGTRLTVV.

J is TRBJ2-1 and V is TRBV14, with 8 bases that match TRBD1. This CDR3 is built from 19 residues. After removal of 1 base from V and 5 bases from J, the junction contained 16 bases not matched to a gene. CDR1 is SGHDN, CDR2 FVKESK, per germline. The CDR3 nucleotides are TGTGCCAGCAGCCAAGGGAGCGGATGGGGGACAGGCCGTCACAATGAGCAGTTCTTC. Amino acid sequence: CASSQGSGWGTGRHNEQFF.

The sample holds a few counts of this clone. CDR3 DNA sequence: TGTGCCAGCAGCTTGGTTCCAGGGAACACCGGGGAGCTGTTTTTT. Its translation: CASSLVPGNTGELFF. This rearrangement joins TRBV5-6 to TRBJ2-2; D not certain. V lost 0 bases, J lost 1 base, and 7 bases lay in between. The germline CDR1 and CDR2 sequences are SGHDT and YYEEEE. The CDR3 runs to 15 residues. Full variable domain (remainder filled in from reference TRBV5-6 and TRBJ2-2): DAGVTQSPTHLIKTRGQQVTLRCSPKSGHDTVSWYQQALGQGPQFIFQYYEEEERQRGNFPDRFSGHQFPNYSSELNVNALLLGDSALYLCASSLVPGNTGELFFGEGSRLTVL.

The rearrangement joins TRBV9 to TRBJ1-3; tentatively, D is TRBD1 (5 bases). This CDR3 is built from 15 residues. CDR1 is SGDLS and CDR2 is YYNGEE in the germline V gene. V lost 2 bases to trimming and J lost 2 bases, with 11 bases between them. CDR3 amino acids: CASSVLPGTGNTIYF. The CDR3 nucleotides read TGTGCCAGCAGCGTCCTCCCAGGGACTGGAAACACCATATATTTT.

This clone was recorded a few times. The CDR3 loop is CASSEKAGGRTGELFF. The CDR3 coding sequence is TGCGCCAGCAGTGAAAAAGCGGGGGGGCGCACCGGGGAGCTGTTTTTT. The V and J genes are TRBV10-1 and TRBJ2-2, with 10 nucleotides matching TRBD2. After removal of 3 bases from V and 4 bases from J, the junction contained 5 bases not matched to a gene. The CDR3 is 16 residues long. Germline V gene lookup returns CDR1 WNHNN and CDR2 SYGVQD (reference sequence).

This rearrangement joins TRBV14 to TRBJ1-1; TRBD1 matches 7 bases. CDR3 size: 14 residues. Germline CDR1 reads SGHDN; CDR2 reads FVKESK. J was trimmed by 2 bases and V by 6 bases; bases with no gene match: 6. This chain's CDR3 is CASRRRGFNTEAFF. The CDR3 nucleotides are TGTGCCAGCAGACGCAGGGGGTTTAACACTGAAGCTTTCTTT. The full variable domain, in which reference TRBV14 and TRBJ1-1 provide the parts outside the CDR3, is EAGVTQFPSHSVIEKGQTVTLRCDPISGHDNLYWYRRVMGKEIKFLLHFVKESKQDESGMPNNRFLAERTGGTYSTLKVQPAELEDSGVYFCASRRRGFNTEAFFGQGTRLTVV.

The chain couples TRBV29-1 to TRBJ2-1; 10 bases match TRBD2. This CDR3 comprises 13 residues. Germline V gene data show CDR1 as SQVTM and CDR2 as ANQGSEA. The J segment lost 10 bases and the V segment lost 6 bases, leaving 9 bases of the junction unmatched. CDR3 coding DNA: TGCAGCGTACATCTAGCGGGAGATGGCGAGCAGTTCTTC. Translation: CSVHLAGDGEQFF.

The sample holds a few counts of this clone. This rearrangement joins TRBV5-1 to TRBJ2-5; 7 bases line up with TRBD1. CDR3 size: 15 residues. The V and J ends lost 3 bases and 1 base, in that order; junction bases with no gene match: 6. CDR1 is SGHRS and CDR2 is YFSETQ in the germline V gene. CDR3 sequence reads: CASSSIPGGQETQYF. The DNA of the CDR3 is TGCGCCAGCAGCTCGATCCCAGGGGGCCAAGAGACCCAGTACTTC. Full variable domain (rest looked up from reference TRBV5-1 and TRBJ2-5): KAGVTQTPRYLIKTRGQQVTLSCSPISGHRSVSWYQQTPGQGLQFLFEYFSETQRNKGNFPGRFSGRQFSNSRSEMNVSTLELGDSALYLCASSSIPGGQETQYFGPGTRLLVL.